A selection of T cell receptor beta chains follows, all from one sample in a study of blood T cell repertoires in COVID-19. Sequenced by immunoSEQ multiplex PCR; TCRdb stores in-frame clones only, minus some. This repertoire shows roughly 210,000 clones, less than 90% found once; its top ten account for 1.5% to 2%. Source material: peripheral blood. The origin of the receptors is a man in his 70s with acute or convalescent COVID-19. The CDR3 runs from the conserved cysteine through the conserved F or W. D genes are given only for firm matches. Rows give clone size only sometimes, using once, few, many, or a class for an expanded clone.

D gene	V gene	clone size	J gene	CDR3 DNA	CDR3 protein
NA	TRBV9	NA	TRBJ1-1	TGTGCCAGCAGCGTTCAGGGAACCACCACTGAAGCTTTCTTT	CASSVQGTTTEAFF
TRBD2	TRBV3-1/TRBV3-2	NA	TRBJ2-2	TGTGCCAGCAGCCAATTAATAGCGGGAGGCTCGAACACCGGGGAGCTGTTTTTT	CASSQLIAGGSNTGELFF
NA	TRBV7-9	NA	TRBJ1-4	TGTGCCAGCAGCCGAGACACATTGGGTGAAAAACTGTTTTTT	CASSRDTLGEKLFF
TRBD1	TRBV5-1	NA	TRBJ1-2	TGCGCCAGCAGCTTGAATGAGGGGGCCGGAGAAGGCTACACCTTC	CASSLNEGAGEGYTF
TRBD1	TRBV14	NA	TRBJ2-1	TGTGCCAGCAGCCTTCTAGGACAGGGGGTTGGCAATGAGCAGTTCTTC	CASSLLGQGVGNEQFF
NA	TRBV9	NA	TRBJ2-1	TGTGCCAGCAGCGTAGGTACCGGGGTTTCGTACAATGAGCAGTTCTTC	CASSVGTGVSYNEQFF
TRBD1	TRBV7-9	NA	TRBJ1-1	TGTGCCAGCAGCTCCAACTCAGGGGGAACTGAAGCTTTCTTT	CASSSNSGGTEAFF
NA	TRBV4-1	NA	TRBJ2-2	TGCGCCAGCAGCCAAGCAGAACTAAACACCGGGGAGCTGTTTTTT	CASSQAELNTGELFF
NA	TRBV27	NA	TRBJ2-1	TGTGCCAGCAGTTTTGAGGGATTCTACAATGAGCAGTTCTTC	CASSFEGFYNEQFF
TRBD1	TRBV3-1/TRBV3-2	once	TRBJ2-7	TGTGCCAGCAGCCGGGGACAGCTTACAACCTACGAGCAGTACTTC	CASSRGQLTTYEQYF
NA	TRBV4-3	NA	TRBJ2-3	TGCGCCAGCAGCCAAGAATTCACAGTCAGCACAGATACGCAGTATTTT	CASSQEFTVSTDTQYF
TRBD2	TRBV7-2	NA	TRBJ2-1	TGTGCCAGCAGCCCCCGGACTAGCGGGAAATACAATGAGCAGTTCTTC	CASSPRTSGKYNEQFF
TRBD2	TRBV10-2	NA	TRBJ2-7	TGCGCCAGCAGAGGGGGGGCGGGAGGCATCGAGCAGTACTTC	CASRGGAGGIEQYF
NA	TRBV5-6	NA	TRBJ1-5	TGTGCCAGCAGCTTGAGGACCGACAGGTTCGATCAGCCCCAGCATTTT	CASSLRTDRFDQPQHF
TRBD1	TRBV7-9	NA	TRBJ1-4	TGTGCCAGCAGCTTCGACAGGGGTTTAACTAATGAAAAACTGTTTTTT	CASSFDRGLTNEKLFF
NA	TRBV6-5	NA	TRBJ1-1	TGTGCCAGCAGTTCTTCATATACAGCTCTGAACACTGAAGCTTTCTTT	CASSSSYTALNTEAFF
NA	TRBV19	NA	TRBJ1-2	TGTGCCAGTACACCGGCAGGGGAAAACTATGGCTACACCTTC	CASTPAGENYGYTF
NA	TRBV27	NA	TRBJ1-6	TGTGCCAGCAGTTTACCTAACAGGAATACCCTCCACTTT	CASSLPNRNTLHF
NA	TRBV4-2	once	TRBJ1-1	TGTGCCAGCAGCCAAGATTGGAGTCAGAACACTGAAGCTTTCTTT	CASSQDWSQNTEAFF
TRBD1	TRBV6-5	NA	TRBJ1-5	TGTGCCAGCAGCATAACACAGGGGGCTGGTCAGCCCCAGCATTTT	CASSITQGAGQPQHF
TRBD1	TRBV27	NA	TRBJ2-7	TGTGCCAGCAGTGGGGGGACAGGGAGGATTCCCTACGAGCAGTACTTC	CASSGGTGRIPYEQYF
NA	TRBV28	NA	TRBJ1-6	TGTGCCACCCGCACGGGATATAATTCACCCCTCCACTTT	CATRTGYNSPLHF
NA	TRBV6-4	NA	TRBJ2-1	TGTGCCAGCAGTGATAAACAGGACTCCACGGGAGCAAATGAGCAGTTCTTC	CASSDKQDSTGANEQFF
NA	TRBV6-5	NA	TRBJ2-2	TGTGCCACTTATCGCAACCCAACTACCGGGGAGCTGTTTTTT	CATYRNPTTGELFF
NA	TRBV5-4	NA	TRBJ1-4	TGTGCCAGCAGCTTGGGACTCACCGATGAAAAACTGTTTTTT	CASSLGLTDEKLFF